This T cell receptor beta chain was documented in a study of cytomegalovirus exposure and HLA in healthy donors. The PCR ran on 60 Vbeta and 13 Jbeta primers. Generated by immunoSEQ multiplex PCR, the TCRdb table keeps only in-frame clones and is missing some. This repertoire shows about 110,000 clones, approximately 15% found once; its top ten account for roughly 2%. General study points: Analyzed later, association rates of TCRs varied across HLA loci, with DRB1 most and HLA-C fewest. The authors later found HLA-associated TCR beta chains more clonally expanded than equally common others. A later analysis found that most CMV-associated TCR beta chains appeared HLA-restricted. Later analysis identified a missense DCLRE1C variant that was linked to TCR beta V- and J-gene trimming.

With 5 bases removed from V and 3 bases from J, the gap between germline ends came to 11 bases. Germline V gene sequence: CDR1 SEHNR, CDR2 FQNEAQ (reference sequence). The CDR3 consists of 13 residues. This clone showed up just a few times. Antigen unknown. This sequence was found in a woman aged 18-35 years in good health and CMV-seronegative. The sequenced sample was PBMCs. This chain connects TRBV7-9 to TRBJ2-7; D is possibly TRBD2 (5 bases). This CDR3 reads CASSPPGFYEQYF. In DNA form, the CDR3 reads TGTGCCAGCAGCCCCCCGGGGTTCTACGAGCAGTACTTC.